This T cell receptor beta chain was recovered during a study of blood T cell repertoires in COVID-19. The wider study: Samples taken during acute and convalescent COVID-19 were collected in the United States, Italy and Spain.

This clone was counted once. Unmatched junction bases numbered 9, after V lost 6 bases and J lost 10 bases. The germline V gene encodes CDR1 MNHEY and CDR2 SVGAGI. This CDR3 comprises 13 residues. Produced via immunoSEQ multiplex PCR; TCRdb's table is partial and in-frame only. The sample holds about 250,000 clones, roughly 80% seen once. The V gene is TRBV6-5, the J gene TRBJ2-1; 7 bases map to TRBD1. The TCR sequence derives from a woman aged 80 or older with acute or convalescent COVID-19. Sequenced: peripheral blood. CDR3 coding DNA: TGTGCCAGCAGGAGAAGACAGGGCCCGGAGCAGTTCTTC. This sequence encodes CASRRRQGPEQFF.